This T cell receptor beta chain was sequenced for a study of OX40 agonist ivuxolimab in advanced cancers. The CDR3 runs 15 residues. Trimming left V 1 base short and J 5 bases short, with 14 bases between. CDR1 and CDR2 from the germline V gene are SGHAT and FQNNGV. Method: immunoSEQ multiplex PCR; TCRdb's copy keeps in-frame clones and lacks some. Found here are tens of thousands of clones, approximately 90% of them singletons; the top ten hold more than 0.3%. Sample: CD4+ or CD8+ T cells sorted from blood, taken in a trial of the OX40 agonist ivuxolimab. The origin of this receptor is an adult with an advanced solid tumor such as melanoma, head and neck, liver or kidney cancer. The V and J genes are TRBV11-2 and TRBJ2-5; a weak D match, TRBD2 (5 bases). The CDR3 spells CASSLGVAPGETQYF. The CDR3 bases are TGTGCCAGCAGCTTAGGGGTAGCGCCGGGGGAGACCCAGTACTTC.